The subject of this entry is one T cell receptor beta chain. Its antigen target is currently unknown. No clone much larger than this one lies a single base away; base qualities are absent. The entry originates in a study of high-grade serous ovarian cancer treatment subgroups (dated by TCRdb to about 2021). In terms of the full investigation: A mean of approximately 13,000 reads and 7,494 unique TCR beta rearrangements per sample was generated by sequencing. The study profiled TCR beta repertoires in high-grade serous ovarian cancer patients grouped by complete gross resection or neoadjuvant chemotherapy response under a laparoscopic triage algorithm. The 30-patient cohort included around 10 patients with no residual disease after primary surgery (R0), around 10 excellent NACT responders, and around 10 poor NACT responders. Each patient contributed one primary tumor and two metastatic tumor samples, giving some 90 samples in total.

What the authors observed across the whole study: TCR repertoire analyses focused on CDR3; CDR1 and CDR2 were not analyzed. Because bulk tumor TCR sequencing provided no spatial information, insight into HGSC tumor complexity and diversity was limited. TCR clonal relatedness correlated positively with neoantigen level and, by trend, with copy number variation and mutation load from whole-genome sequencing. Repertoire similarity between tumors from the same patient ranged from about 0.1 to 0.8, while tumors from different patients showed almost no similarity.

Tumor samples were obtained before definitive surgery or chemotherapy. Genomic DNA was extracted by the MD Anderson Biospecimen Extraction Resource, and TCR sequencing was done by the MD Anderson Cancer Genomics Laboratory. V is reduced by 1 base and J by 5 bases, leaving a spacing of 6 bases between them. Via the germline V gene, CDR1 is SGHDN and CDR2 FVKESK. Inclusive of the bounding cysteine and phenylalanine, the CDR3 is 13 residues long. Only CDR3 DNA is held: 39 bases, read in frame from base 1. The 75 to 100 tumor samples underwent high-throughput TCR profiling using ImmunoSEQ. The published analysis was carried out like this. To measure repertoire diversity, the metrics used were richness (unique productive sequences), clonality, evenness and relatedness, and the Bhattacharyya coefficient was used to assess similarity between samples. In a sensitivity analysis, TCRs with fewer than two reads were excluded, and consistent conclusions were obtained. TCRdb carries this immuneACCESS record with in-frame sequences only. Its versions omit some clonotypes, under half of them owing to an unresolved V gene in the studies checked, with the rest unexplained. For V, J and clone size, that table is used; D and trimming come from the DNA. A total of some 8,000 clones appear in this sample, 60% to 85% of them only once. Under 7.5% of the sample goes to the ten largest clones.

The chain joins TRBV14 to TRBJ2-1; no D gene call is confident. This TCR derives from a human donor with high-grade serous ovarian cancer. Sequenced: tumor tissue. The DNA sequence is TGTGCCAGCAGCCAAGCACGCCACAATGAGCAGTTCTTC. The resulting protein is CASSQARHNEQFF.